The 25 T cell receptor beta chains reported below all come from one sample, sequenced in a study of cytomegalovirus exposure and HLA in healthy donors. A multiplex PCR was run with 60 Vbeta primers and 13 Jbeta primers. TCRdb's table, derived via immunoSEQ multiplex PCR, lists solely in-frame clones and lacks some. The table lists 120,000 or so clones, around 82% of them singletons. The sample consisted of PBMCs. These receptors came from a man aged 30 to 45 in good health and CMV-seropositive.

The chain is built from TRBV7-6 and TRBJ2-5; 10 bases are a match to TRBD2. The J call may be incorrect, as the DNA end agrees better with TRBJ2-7. This CDR3 spans 14 amino acids. CDR1 and CDR2 from the germline V gene are SGHVS and FNYEAQ. In DNA, the CDR3 is TGTGCCAGCAGCTACTGGACTAGCGGCTACGAGCAGTACTTC. Its protein product is CASSYWTSGYEQYF.

This clone was picked up one time. The chain joins TRBV7-8 to TRBJ1-3; D uncertain. V was shortened by 6 bases and J by 0 bases, with 12 bases between the two germline ends. The CDR3 spans 15 residues. Germline V gene lookup returns CDR1 SGHVS and CDR2 FQNEAQ. CDR3 DNA: TGTGCCAGCAGTCTTACCCCTAGCTCTGGAAACACCATATATTTT. It specifies CASSLTPSSGNTIYF.

This chain uses TRBV6-5 with TRBJ2-1; no firm D call. The CDR3 consists of 11 residues. Trimming removed 10 bases from V and 14 bases from J, with 18 bases in between. Germline assignment: CDR1 MNHEY and CDR2 SVGAGI. Here the CDR3 DNA reads TGTGCCACAGCCGTTGGCTCCCGGGAGTTCTTC. Its translation is CATAVGSREFF.

The V gene is TRBV19, the J gene TRBJ2-7; 8 bases match TRBD1. There are 16 residues in the CDR3. Germline CDR1 LNHDA, CDR2 SQIVND (reference sequence). J lost 7 bases, V lost 5 bases, and 16 bases had no gene match. The DNA of the CDR3 is TGTGCCAGTAGTCCGCCCCCGGGACAGGTTCCTCTGGAGCAGTACTTC. It encodes CASSPPPGQVPLEQYF.

This chain joins TRBV19 and TRBJ1-1, with TRBD1 matching 7 bases. CDR3 length: 14 residues. The germline gives CDR1 LNHDA, CDR2 SQIVND (reference sequence). V lost 7 bases and J lost 0; bases outside the gene matches: 5. The CDR3 here is CASTSGQVNTEAFF. DNA of the CDR3: TGTGCCAGTACCTCCGGACAGGTGAACACTGAAGCTTTCTTT. Drawing the rest from reference TRBV19 and TRBJ1-1, the complete variable domain is DGGITQSPKYLFRKEGQNVTLSCEQNLNHDAMYWYRQDPGQGLRLIYYSQIVNDFQKGDIAEGYSVSREKKESFPLTVTSAQKNPTAFYLCASTSGQVNTEAFFGQGTRLTVV.

This clone was counted a single time. The J gene is TRBJ1-2, the V gene TRBV18, with D tentatively TRBD1 (6 bases). Germline V lookup: CDR1 KGHSH, CDR2 LQKENI. Trimming left V 1 base short and J 10 bases short, with 16 bases between. The CDR3 runs 14 residues. The CDR3 loop is CASSPLRDTMDYTF. For the CDR3, the DNA is TGTGCCAGCTCACCACTCCGGGACACCATGGACTACACCTTC.

This chain links TRBV7-3 with TRBJ2-1; 7 bases fit TRBD1. This CDR3 contains 15 residues. In germline, CDR1 is SGHTA, CDR2 FQGTGA. V shed 5 bases and J 6 bases; nucleotides not matched to a gene: 10. The CDR3 region is CASSHGGQRGNEQFF. The CDR3 nucleotides read TGTGCCAGCAGCCATGGGGGACAGAGAGGCAATGAGCAGTTCTTC.

The chain employs TRBV6-4 and TRBJ2-5; 11 positions agree with TRBD1. CDR1 is MRHNA and CDR2 is SNTAGT in the germline V gene. The CDR3 covers 15 residues. The V and J ends lost 5 bases and 1 base, in that order; junction bases with no gene match: 3. CDR3 amino acids: CASSPGTGGQETQYF. The CDR3 bases are TGTGCCAGCAGTCCCGGGACAGGGGGCCAAGAGACCCAGTACTTC.

This clone showed up just once. This chain joins TRBV19 and TRBJ2-7; tentatively, D is TRBD1 (5 bases). Trimming stripped 5 bases from V and 1 base from J, with 12 bases between. The CDR3 consists of 14 residues. Germline values: CDR1 LNHDA, CDR2 SQIVND (reference sequence). The CDR3 DNA reads TGTGCCAGTAGTCTAACCCCAGGGTCCTACGAGCAGTACTTC. Its protein is CASSLTPGSYEQYF.

This chain uses TRBV11-2 with TRBJ2-3; D is perhaps TRBD2 (6 bases). Germline CDR1 and CDR2: SGHAT and FQNNGV. CDR3 length: 14 residues. V was pared by 5 bases and J by 3 bases, with 12 bases between. CDR3 residues: CASSPPGGTDTQYF. In DNA, the CDR3 is TGTGCCAGCAGCCCGCCCGGGGGAACAGATACGCAGTATTTT.

In its sample, this clone was seen a few times. Here the CDR3 DNA reads TGTGCCAGCAGTGTGCGGGGTGTGGGGGAGCTGTTTTTT. It codes for CASSVRGVGELFF. The chain recombines TRBV2 with TRBJ2-2; D is perhaps TRBD2 (6 bases). The V gene's germline CDR1 is SNHLY and CDR2 FYNNEI. V lost 4 bases and J 8 bases, leaving 11 bases between the germline ends. The CDR3 length is 13 residues.

V is TRBV15 and J is TRBJ1-5; maybe TRBD1 (5 bases). This CDR3 is built from 14 residues. The germline V and J ends were trimmed by 6 bases and 0 bases, with 9 bases remaining between them. Germline V gives CDR1 LNHNV, CDR2 YYDKDF (reference sequence). The CDR3 spells CATRQAFSNQPQHF. CDR3 DNA sequence: TGTGCCACCAGACAGGCCTTTAGCAATCAGCCCCAGCATTTT.

V is TRBV18 and J is TRBJ1-2; 11 bases line up with TRBD1. This CDR3 region has 12 residues. CDR1 is KGHSH, CDR2 LQKENI, per germline. V lost 3 bases, J lost 13 bases, and 4 bases stayed unmatched. The CDR3 sequence is CASSPGTGGFTF. CDR3 sequence (DNA): TGTGCCAGCTCACCTGGGACAGGGGGTTTCACCTTC.

V is TRBV21-1 and J is TRBJ2-7; TRBD2 is the table's D call, not checked against the DNA. TRBV21-1 is a listed pseudogene. This CDR3 comprises 14 residues. For the CDR3, the DNA is TGTGCCAGCAGCCCGTCAACGAGATTGCGGGAGCAGTACTTC. Its translation is CASSPSTRLREQYF.

The CDR3 sequence: CSVVAGSGDTQYF. The CDR3 DNA reads TGCAGCGTTGTGGCAGGGTCTGGTGATACGCAGTATTTT. The rearrangement joins TRBV29-1 to TRBJ2-3, with TRBD1 as a possible D gene (5 bases). The CDR3 loop spans 13 amino acids. Trimming pared 4 bases from V and 6 bases from J, leaving 14 bases between. Germline V gene data show CDR1 as SQVTM and CDR2 as ANQGSEA.

The chain couples TRBV4-2 to TRBJ2-7, with 7 bases identical to TRBD2. Germline trimming cut 0 bases from V and 6 bases from J; bases unmatched to any gene: 2. The germline CDR1 and CDR2 sequences are LGHNA and YNFKEQ. CDR3 length: 13 amino acids. The DNA of the CDR3 is TGTGCCAGCAGCCAAGAGGGGGGGAGCGAGCAGTACTTC. Protein: CASSQEGGSEQYF.

V usage is TRBV30 and J usage is TRBJ1-1; unclear D gene. The CDR3 is 13 amino acids. Germline CDR1 reads GTSNPN; CDR2 reads SVGIG (reference sequence). Trimming removed 1 base from V and 3 bases from J, with 9 bases in between. CDR3 residues: CAWSEQRYTEAFF. DNA of the CDR3: TGTGCCTGGAGTGAACAGCGGTACACTGAAGCTTTCTTT.

The chain is built from TRBV5-1 and TRBJ2-6, with D possibly TRBD2 on 5 matching bases. The CDR3 sequence is 18 residues long. Germline lookup yields CDR1 SGHRS and CDR2 YFSETQ. With 1 base removed from V and 0 bases from J, the gap between germline ends came to 14 bases. CDR3: CASSLSQVAFSGANVLTF. CDR3 DNA sequence: TGCGCCAGCAGCTTGTCTCAGGTAGCGTTCTCTGGGGCCAACGTCCTGACTTTC.

The chain recombines TRBV7-7 with TRBJ2-1, with 10 bases aligning to TRBD2. Germline lookup yields CDR1 SSHAT and CDR2 FNYEAQ (reference sequence). V was clipped by 3 bases and J by 7 bases; unmatched bases: 6. CDR3 size: 15 residues. CDR3 region: CASSLLAGASNEQFF. CDR3 sequence (DNA): TGTGCCAGCAGCTTGCTAGCGGGAGCTTCAAATGAGCAGTTCTTC. Full variable domain (rest looked up from reference TRBV7-7 and TRBJ2-1): GAGVSQSPRYKVTKRGQDVTLRCDPISSHATLYWYQQALGQGPEFLTYFNYEAQPDKSGLPSDRFSAERPEGSISTLTIQRTEQRDSAMYRCASSLLAGASNEQFFGPGTRLTVL.

This clone was found a few times. The chain couples TRBV28 to TRBJ1-2, with D perhaps matching TRBD1 (5 bases). The V end was cut by 2 bases, the J end by 2 bases, with 6 bases between. Germline V gene sequence: CDR1 MDHEN, CDR2 SYDVKM. The CDR3 covers 13 residues. The CDR3 spells CASSLRQNYGYTF. The DNA for the CDR3 is TGTGCCAGCAGTTTAAGACAGAACTATGGCTACACCTTC.

Notes on this clone: A read error may produce the germline difference seen at one junction end. The chain is built from TRBV29-1 and TRBJ2-1; 9 nucleotides line up with TRBD1. The CDR3 runs 14 residues. Looked up from germline, CDR1 is SQVTM and CDR2 is ANQGSEA. The CDR3 DNA reads as TGCAGCGTTAAAGAGGGACAGGGCGTCCGTGAGCAGTTCTTC. This gives the protein CSVKEGQGVREQFF.

This clone is judged medium-sized (0.01 to 0.1%). The rearrangement links TRBV5-4 to TRBJ1-1; D ambiguous. Germline CDR1 and CDR2: SGHNT and YYREEE (reference sequence). CDR3 length equals 13 residues. V was cut by 4 bases and J by 8 bases, with 15 bases left in between. CDR3 DNA sequence: TGTGCCAGCAGCCACCCCATGGGCAGGGAAGCTTTCTTT. As protein: CASSHPMGREAFF.

This clone was seen only once. The J gene is TRBJ1-2, the V gene TRBV23-1; the match to TRBD1 covers 7 bases. TRBV23-1 is designated an ORF whose function remains uncertain. V gave up 5 bases and J gave up 1 base; unmatched junction bases: 4. This CDR3 has 14 residues. CDR3 in amino acids: CASSGDSFNYGYTF. The CDR3 nucleotides are TGCGCCAGCAGTGGGGACAGCTTTAACTATGGCTACACCTTC.

The V and J genes are TRBV4-2 and TRBJ1-1; 11 nucleotides match TRBD1. This CDR3 comprises 16 residues. V lost 5 bases and J lost 1; bases outside the gene matches: 6. Germline CDR1 reads LGHNA; CDR2 reads YNFKEQ. The chain's CDR3 is CASSTRTGGPNTEAFF. The CDR3 DNA reads TGTGCCAGCAGCACCCGGACAGGGGGCCCGAACACTGAAGCTTTCTTT.

This sequence joins TRBV5-1 and TRBJ1-1; D is possibly TRBD1 (5 bases). CDR3 length: 13 amino acids. Germline V CDR1 and CDR2: SGHRS, YFSETQ. Trimming took off 0 bases at V and 3 bases at J, with 6 bases between the two ends. CDR3 sequence (DNA): TGCGCCAGCAGCTTGGCCAGGGACACTGAAGCTTTCTTT. Translating gives CASSLARDTEAFF.